A single T cell receptor beta chain is shown here with its context. As to treatment: 19 received Ad26.COV2.S at low or high dose, single or two shots; five or six received placebo; per-sample allocation not given. Day 63 after the first vaccine or placebo injection was the time point for sampling. The table came from immunoSEQ multiplex PCR; TCRdb's copy has only in-frame clones and leaves some out. The table shows approximately 410,000 clones, with roughly 90% occurring only once. Trimming shortened V by 3 bases and J by 2 bases, and 12 bases separated the two germline ends. From germline, CDR1 is SGHRS and CDR2 YFSETQ. CDR3 length: 14 amino acids. The sample belongs to a study of Ad26.COV2.S vaccination and SARS-CoV-2 variants.

The origin of this receptor is a person aged 18 to 59 who received the Ad26.COV2.S COVID-19 vaccine or a placebo. This specimen was peripheral blood, taken in a trial of Ad26.COV2.S vaccine versus placebo. The rearrangement joins TRBV5-1 to TRBJ2-7; D is possibly TRBD1 (5 bases). The CDR3 spells CASSSKQVAYEQYF. The CDR3, as DNA: TGCGCCAGCAGCTCGAAACAGGTCGCCTACGAGCAGTACTTC.